This T cell receptor (beta chain) derives from a study of T cell responses to AZD1222 COVID-19 vaccine. For the study at large: Combined were second doses at about 4 or about 12 weeks.

On this clone: The antigen remains unidentified.

The assay was immunoSEQ multiplex PCR, and TCRdb's table has in-frame clones only and misses some. There are about 150,000 clones in the sample; about 85% occur only once, and 3.1% lies in the top ten. General study points: Spike-specific TCR breadth and depth went up after people got two AZD1222 doses. Clonal diversity may have been underestimated in mostly white British donors. Dominant CD4 TCR responses targeted spike regions 160-218 and 743-854.

V lost 4 bases and J 2 bases, leaving 9 bases between the germline ends. The CDR3 extends over 14 amino acids. The germline V gene has CDR1 MGHRA and CDR2 YSYEKL. V usage is TRBV4-1 and J usage is TRBJ1-5, with no clear D. The receptor was derived from an adult in good health. Sequenced here: peripheral blood, sampled on day 0 of AZD1222 vaccination. CDR3: CASSPSSGNQPQHF. DNA for the CDR3: TGCGCCAGCAGCCCGTCAAGCGGCAATCAGCCCCAGCATTTT.